Listed below are T cell receptor beta chains from one sample, sequenced in a study of blood T cell repertoires in COVID-19. The repertoire was sequenced with immunoSEQ multiplex PCR; TCRdb's copy has only in-frame clones and lacks some. The sample holds roughly 410,000 clones, approximately 89% seen once. The sample consisted of peripheral blood. The receptors stem from a woman between 40 and 50 years old with COVID-19, enrolled during active disease. The CDR3 runs from the conserved cysteine through the conserved F or W. Each record gives: CDR3 length, J gene, clone size, V gene, D gene, CDR3 DNA, CDR3 protein. A D gene is named only where the DNA matches it firmly. Expanded clones are given a class, and other clones once, few, many or no size at all.

13 | TRBJ2-2 | . | TRBV6-4 | . | TGTGCCAGCAGTGGATCTAGCGCCGGGGAGCTGTTTTTT | CASSGSSAGELFF
11 | TRBJ2-7 | . | TRBV29-1 | . | TGCAGCGCTGGGGGAGGCTACGAGCAGTACTTC | CSAGGGYEQYF
14 | TRBJ1-1 | . | TRBV11-1 | . | TGTGCCAGCAGCTTGCGGGCCGCGGGCACTGAAGCTTTCTTT | CASSLRAAGTEAFF
14 | TRBJ2-3 | once | TRBV27 | . | TGTGCCAGCAGTTTGACTAAACCGAGAGATACGCAGTATTTT | CASSLTKPRDTQYF
15 | TRBJ1-2 | . | TRBV10-3 | . | TGTGCCATCAGTGACCTGGAGGCAGGTAACTATGGCTACACCTTC | CAISDLEAGNYGYTF
15 | TRBJ1-2 | once | TRBV28 | TRBD1 | TGTGCCAGCCTCCCAGGTGGACAGGAGCTATATGGCTACACCTTC | CASLPGGQELYGYTF
16 | TRBJ2-1 | . | TRBV6-5 | . | TGTGCCAGCAGTTACATGGGGACTGACGGAGTCCTTGAGCAGTTCTTC | CASSYMGTDGVLEQFF
14 | TRBJ2-7 | . | TRBV7-3 | TRBD2 | TGTGCCAGCAGCCGACTAGCGGGGGTGAAAGAGCAGTACTTC | CASSRLAGVKEQYF
16 | TRBJ2-7 | . | TRBV7-8 | . | TGTGCCAGCAGCTTAATAAACCGCCACATATCCTACGAGCAGTACTTC | CASSLINRHISYEQYF
13 | TRBJ2-3 | . | TRBV12-3/TRBV12-4 | TRBD2 | TGTGCCAGCAGTTTGTTAGCGGGCGATACGCAGTATTTT | CASSLLAGDTQYF
14 | TRBJ1-5 | . | TRBV2 | TRBD1 | TGTGCCAGCCTCGGGACAGTTGGCAATCAGCCCCAGCATTTT | CASLGTVGNQPQHF
14 | TRBJ2-3 | . | TRBV7-2 | . | TGTGCCAGCAGCTTACTGGGCCCCACAGATACGCAGTATTTT | CASSLLGPTDTQYF
14 | TRBJ2-1 | . | TRBV18 | TRBD2 | TGTGCCAGCTCACACCAAGCGGGAGCAAATGAGCAGTTCTTC | CASSHQAGANEQFF
12 | TRBJ2-1 | . | TRBV19 | TRBD2 | TGTGCCAGTGGACTAGCGGGTAGGGTGCAGTTCTTC | CASGLAGRVQFF
10 | TRBJ1-1 | . | TRBV28 | . | TGTGCCAGCACGGGGACTGAAGCTTTCTTT | CASTGTEAFF
14 | TRBJ1-5 | . | TRBV7-9 | . | TGTGCCAGCAGTCGACAGTATAGCAATCAGCCCCAGCATTTT | CASSRQYSNQPQHF
15 | TRBJ1-5 | . | TRBV4-2 | . | TGTGCCAGCAGCCAAGCTAGGGGAGGAATTCAGCCCCAGCATTTT | CASSQARGGIQPQHF
14 | TRBJ1-4 | . | TRBV19 | . | TGTGCCAGTAGTATTGCGGGGACTAATGAAAAACTGTTTTTT | CASSIAGTNEKLFF
15 | TRBJ2-5 | . | TRBV7-9 | TRBD1 | TGTGCCAGCAGCTGGAGGGACAGGGGCGGAGAGACCCAGTACTTC | CASSWRDRGGETQYF
15 | TRBJ2-7 | . | TRBV5-1 | TRBD1 | TGCGCCAGCAGCGTGACAGGGGGCGGGTCCTACGAGCAGTACTTC | CASSVTGGGSYEQYF
15 | TRBJ2-2 | . | TRBV4-3 | . | TGCGCCAGCAGCCAAGATCTGGCCAGGACCGGGGAGCTGTTTTTT | CASSQDLARTGELFF
13 | TRBJ1-1 | . | TRBV29-1 | . | TGCAGCGTCCCCGGGATGCCTTACACTGAAGCTTTCTTT | CSVPGMPYTEAFF
15 | TRBJ2-1 | . | TRBV27 | TRBD2 | TGTGCCAGCATTAGGGCGGGAGTCTCAATTAGTGAGCAGTTCTTC | CASIRAGVSISEQFF
11 | TRBJ2-4 | once | TRBV7-2 | . | TGTGCCAGCAGCCTCGGGACAATTCAGTACTTC | CASSLGTIQYF
14 | TRBJ1-4 | . | TRBV28 | TRBD1 | TGTGCCAGCAGCCGGACAGGGGCTAATGAAAAACTGTTTTTT | CASSRTGANEKLFF
15 | TRBJ1-1 | . | TRBV27 | . | TGTGCCAGCAGTATGACCGGGACACTGAACACTGAAGCTTTCTTT | CASSMTGTLNTEAFF
15 | TRBJ1-1 | . | TRBV6-5 | . | TGTGCCAGCAGTTACTCGGAGACAGTGAACACTGAAGCTTTCTTT | CASSYSETVNTEAFF
12 | TRBJ2-5 | . | TRBV30 | TRBD2 | TGTGCCTGGTCCTCGGGAGGGGCCCCAAGGAACTTC | CAWSSGGAPRNF
15 | TRBJ2-1 | once | TRBV24-1 | TRBD2 | TGTGCCACCAGTGACCCGACTAGCGGGCCCGATGAGCAGTTCTTC | CATSDPTSGPDEQFF
11 | TRBJ1-2 | once | TRBV7-9 | . | TGTGCCAGCAGCGTACGAGGGGGGGACACCTTC | CASSVRGGDTF
15 | TRBJ2-7 | . | TRBV7-8 | TRBD1 | TGTGCCAGCAGCTCCCTAGGACAGGGGGCGGGAGAGCAGTACTTC | CASSSLGQGAGEQYF
12 | TRBJ1-5 | . | TRBV28 | . | TGTGCCTCTCACGGTCCGAATCAGCCCCAGCATTTT | CASHGPNQPQHF
18 | TRBJ2-3 | . | TRBV3-1/TRBV3-2 | TRBD2 | TGTGCCAGCAGCACCCACCCCTCAGCGGGGGGGCTCTCAGATACGCAGTATTTT | CASSTHPSAGGLSDTQYF
14 | TRBJ2-1 | . | TRBV24-1 | . | TGTGCCACCAATATGGGGGGGCTCTACAATGAGCAGTTCTTC | CATNMGGLYNEQFF
12 | TRBJ2-7 | . | TRBV3-1/TRBV3-2 | TRBD2 | TGTGCCAGCAGCCCCGGGGGGTACGAGCAGTACTTC | CASSPGGYEQYF
15 | TRBJ2-7 | . | TRBV14 | TRBD1 | TGTGCCAGCAGCCAAGATCGAGGGGGCCCCTACGAGCAGTACTTC | CASSQDRGGPYEQYF
17 | TRBJ2-2 | . | TRBV4-1 | TRBD2 | TGCGCCAGCAGCCATGGTCCGGGACTAGCATACACCGGGGAGCTGTTTTTT | CASSHGPGLAYTGELFF
14 | TRBJ2-7 | . | TRBV7-2 | . | TGTGCCAGCAGCTTATCTCCAGGGTCCTACGAGCAGTACTTC | CASSLSPGSYEQYF
15 | TRBJ1-5 | . | TRBV6-2/TRBV6-3 | TRBD1 | TGTGCCAGCAGTTCCGGACAGGGGAGCAATCAGCCCCAGCATTTT | CASSSGQGSNQPQHF
17 | TRBJ1-5 | few | TRBV15 | . | TGTGCCACCAGCAGAGATCTCTGGGGCATGGGGGGTCAGCCCCAGCATTTT | CATSRDLWGMGGQPQHF
15 | TRBJ2-5 | once | TRBV28 | TRBD1 | TGTGCCAGCAGTCGCCCCAGGGGGCCCCAAGAGACCCAGTACTTC | CASSRPRGPQETQYF
16 | TRBJ1-3 | . | TRBV7-2 | . | TGTGCCAGCAGCTTATCGGTTGCAACTGCTGGAAACACCATATATTTT | CASSLSVATAGNTIYF
14 | TRBJ1-2 | . | TRBV7-2 | . | TGTGCCAGCAGCTTCGGCGGGGCAAACTATGGCTACACCTTC | CASSFGGANYGYTF
16 | TRBJ1-1 | . | TRBV19 | . | TGTGCCAGTATCCGTCGTGGGGGGGCGATGAACACTGAAGCTTTCTTT | CASIRRGGAMNTEAFF
13 | TRBJ1-5 | . | TRBV30 | TRBD1 | TGTGCCTGGGGACAGGGGTGGGATCAGCCCCAGCATTTT | CAWGQGWDQPQHF
14 | TRBJ1-1 | . | TRBV4-3 | . | TGCGCCAGCAGCCAAGATCGAGGTCGGACTGAAGCTTTCTTT | CASSQDRGRTEAFF
15 | TRBJ2-2 | . | TRBV3-1/TRBV3-2 | TRBD1 | TGTGCCAGCAGCCTCTGGACAGGGGGCACCGGGGAGCTGTTTTTT | CASSLWTGGTGELFF
16 | TRBJ1-5 | . | TRBV18 | . | TGTGCCAGCTCGCCGTACAGGGAATGGAGCAATCAGCCCCAGCATTTT | CASSPYREWSNQPQHF
12 | TRBJ2-5 | . | TRBV7-2 | . | TGTGCCAGCAGTTCATACCAAGAGACCCAGTACTTC | CASSSYQETQYF